The rows below give T cell receptor beta chains drawn from one sample of a study of CD8 T cells in ankylosing spondylitis. TCRdb recomputed calls from the 5' RACE reads with MiXCR, one row per CDR3 protein. Seen here are around 88,000 distinct CDR3 sequences, about 8.8% observed once, and the top ten hold 5.1%. The source material was blood, either unsorted or a sorted T cell fraction (not recorded which). The receptors were gathered from a male donor with ankylosing spondylitis or in good health (not recorded which). Both conserved end residues are part of each CDR3. The D gene is left open where the match is weak. Size is stated for part of the rows, as once, few or many counts, or as a class when the clone is expanded.

TRBJ2-5 many TRBV12-3/TRBV12-4 . TGTGCCAGCAGTTTCACAGAGACCCAGTACTTC CASSFTETQYF
TRBJ1-5 few TRBV2 TRBD1 TGTGCCAGCAGTGAAGCAGGGCACAGGGGTGCTCAGCCCCAGCATTTT CASSEAGHRGAQPQHF
TRBJ1-1 many TRBV9 TRBD1 TGTGCCAGCAGCGCGGGACAGCTTATGAACACTGAAGCTTTCTTT CASSAGQLMNTEAFF
TRBJ1-2 many TRBV29-1 . TGCAGCGCTCCCTGGGGGAATACTGGCTACACCTTC CSAPWGNTGYTF
TRBJ2-1 many TRBV10-2 TRBD2 TGCGCCAGCAGCCCAGGGACTAGCGGGGGTGTCGGTTTAGCGAGGGAGCAGTTCTTC CASSPGTSGGVGLAREQFF
TRBJ2-7 few TRBV12-3/TRBV12-4 . TGTGCCAGCAGTTTATACCTGGGCACCTACGAGCAGTACTTC CASSLYLGTYEQYF
TRBJ2-7 . TRBV7-2 . TGTGCCAGCAGCTTCCGGCGGGGGCAGGGGGAGCAGTACTTC CASSFRRGQGEQYF
TRBJ1-5 many TRBV19 . TGTGCCAGTAGTATATGGGCCACTTCTAATCACCCCCAGCATTTT CASSIWATSNHPQHF
TRBJ2-3 many TRBV6-1 . TGTGCCAGCAGCCACATGGCGGGGGCCCGCACAGATACGCAGTATTTT CASSHMAGARTDTQYF
TRBJ2-3 many TRBV7-3 . TGTGCCAGCAGCTCATCAAAAGATACGCAGTATTTT CASSSSKDTQYF
TRBJ2-5 many TRBV28 . TGTGCCAGCAGCCCGACTTTGGTTAAGACCCAGTACTTC CASSPTLVKTQYF
TRBJ2-6 many TRBV19 . TGTGCCAGTAGTTCCGGGCTCAATAGCAACGTCCTGACTTTC CASSSGLNSNVLTF
TRBJ1-6 . TRBV10-3 TRBD1 TGTGCCATCAGTGGTGGACAGGGCTATAATTCACCCCTCCACTTT CAISGGQGYNSPLHF
TRBJ2-5 few TRBV11-2 TRBD1 TGTGCCAGCAGCTTAGTTAACAGGGGGCGACAGGGGAGACAGCAAGAGACCCAGTACTTC CASSLVNRGRQGRQQETQYF
TRBJ1-5 many TRBV18 . TGTGCCAGCTCACCCAAGCAGGGGCAGCCCCAGCATTTT CASSPKQGQPQHF
TRBJ1-6 many TRBV7-3 . TGTGCCAGCAGCTCCCGGTGGGGGCCCGTGCGATCACCCCTCCACTTT CASSSRWGPVRSPLHF
TRBJ2-3 . TRBV19 TRBD2 TGTGCCAGTAGTAGCGGGGGGGCCGATTGGGCTACGCAGTATTTT CASSSGGADWATQYF
TRBJ2-1 once TRBV9 . TGTGCCAGCAGCCCGAGAGAGAGCTACAGTGAGCAGTTCTTC CASSPRESYSEQFF
TRBJ2-3 many TRBV5-1 . TGCGCCAGCAGCTTGGCTCGGCCGACCGCTAGCACAGATACGCAGTATTTT CASSLARPTASTDTQYF
TRBJ2-3 many TRBV20-1 . TGCAGTGCTCACAGCGGAACCACAGATACGCAGTATTTT CSAHSGTTDTQYF
TRBJ2-1 many TRBV7-3 TRBD1 TGTGCCAGCAGCCCGGGACAGGGACACAATGAGCAGTTCTTC CASSPGQGHNEQFF
TRBJ2-7 many TRBV19 . TGTGCCAGTAGTGTCGCCGAGCAGTACTTC CASSVAEQYF
TRBJ2-1 . TRBV6-1 TRBD1 TGTGCCACTCACACAGGGGGCCGGCAGTTCTTC CATHTGGRQFF
TRBJ2-5 many TRBV6-5 . TGTGCCAGCAGTTACGGGCAGTTTGCTGCGGAGACCCAGTACTTC CASSYGQFAAETQYF
TRBJ2-5 many TRBV5-3 . TGTGCCAGGGGACCGGCAGCAGAGACCCAGTACTTC CARGPAAETQYF
TRBJ2-7 many TRBV12-3/TRBV12-4 . TGTGCCAGCAGTTTAAGTGTCGAGCAGTACTTC CASSLSVEQYF
TRBJ2-5 many TRBV18 . TGTGCCAGCTCAACCACTCAAAAAGAGACCCAGTACTTC CASSTTQKETQYF
TRBJ1-1 many TRBV7-6 . TGTGCCAGCAGCTTAGGGGGAGGGGAAACGGGCACTGAAGCTTTCTTT CASSLGGGETGTEAFF
TRBJ2-7 many TRBV3-1 . TGTGCCAGCAGCCTGGGACCTTCCTCCTACGAGCAGTACTTC CASSLGPSSYEQYF
TRBJ1-6 many TRBV12-3/TRBV12-4 . TGTGCCAGCAGTTACAGCGCCTTTAATTCACCCCTCCACTTT CASSYSAFNSPLHF
TRBJ2-1 few TRBV7-7 . TGTGCTAGCAGCCCCGGGACTCAATCCTACAATGAGCAGTTCTTC CASSPGTQSYNEQFF
TRBJ2-3 many TRBV25-1 . TGTGCCAGCAGTGAATGGTCGGGTCCCGCAGATACGCAGTATTTT CASSEWSGPADTQYF
TRBJ2-7 many TRBV14 . TGTGCCAGCAGCCAATCCGGGTACGAGCAGTACTTC CASSQSGYEQYF
TRBJ2-1 many TRBV10-3 TRBD2 TGTGCCATCAGTGAGTCGACGTTTACGGGGGGGGCGAGGAATGAGCAGTTCTTC CAISESTFTGGARNEQFF
TRBJ2-5 many TRBV10-3 . TGTGCCATCAGTGACGGGGGCCTGGTCGGGGAGACCCAGTACTTC CAISDGGLVGETQYF
TRBJ1-1 many TRBV12-3/TRBV12-4 . TGTGCCAGCAGTGGACAGTTGTTGAACACTGAAGCTTTCTTT CASSGQLLNTEAFF
TRBJ1-6 many TRBV5-1 . TGCGCCAGCGGAACGGGACCCCCGAATCCCTATAATTCACCCCTCCACTTT CASGTGPPNPYNSPLHF
TRBJ2-7 many TRBV29-1 . TGCAGCGCCGCGACCAGTTTCTACGAGCAGTACTTC CSAATSFYEQYF
TRBJ2-1 many TRBV6-5 . TGTGCCAGCAGTTACTCCGGGCAGGGTTACAATGAGCAGTTCTTC CASSYSGQGYNEQFF
TRBJ2-3 many TRBV7-2 . TGTGCCAGCAGCCCACAGATTTCCACCACAGATACGCAGTATTTT CASSPQISTTDTQYF
TRBJ2-7 many TRBV7-6 TRBD2 TGTGCCAGCAGCTTGCTTAGCGGGGGGCAGAGCTCCTACGAGCAGTACTTC CASSLLSGGQSSYEQYF
TRBJ1-4 many TRBV12-3/TRBV12-4 TRBD1 TGTGCCAGCAGCAGACAGGGGAATGAAAAACTGTTTTTT CASSRQGNEKLFF
TRBJ2-3 . TRBV3-1 . TGTGCCAGCAGCCAGTCTGCCGGGGCCGGTGGCACAGATACGCAGTATTTT CASSQSAGAGGTDTQYF
TRBJ1-3 many TRBV6-1 . TGTGCCAGCAGGACAGTCTCCGGGCTGGGAAACACCATATATTTT CASRTVSGLGNTIYF
TRBJ1-1 many TRBV7-3 . TGTGCCAGCAGCCGGACGGTGAACACTGAAGCTTTCTTT CASSRTVNTEAFF
TRBJ1-1 many TRBV5-1 . TGCGCCAGCAGCTTGTACGGGACCACTGAAGCTTTCTTT CASSLYGTTEAFF
TRBJ2-7 many TRBV28 . TGTGCCAGCAGTTCGCCGGGACATCCTTACGAGCAGTACTTC CASSSPGHPYEQYF